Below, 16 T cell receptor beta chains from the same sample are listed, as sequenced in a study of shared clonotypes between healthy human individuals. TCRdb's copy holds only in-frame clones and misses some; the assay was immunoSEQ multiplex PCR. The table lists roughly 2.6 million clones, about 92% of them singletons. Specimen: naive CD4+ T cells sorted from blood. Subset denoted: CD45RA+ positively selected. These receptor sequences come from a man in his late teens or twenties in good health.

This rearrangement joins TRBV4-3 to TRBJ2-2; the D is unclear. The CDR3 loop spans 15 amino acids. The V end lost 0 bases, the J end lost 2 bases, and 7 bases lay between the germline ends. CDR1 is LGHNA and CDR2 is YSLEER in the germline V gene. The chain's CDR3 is CASSQDTENTGELFF. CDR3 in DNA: TGCGCCAGCAGCCAAGATACAGAAAACACCGGGGAGCTGTTTTTT.

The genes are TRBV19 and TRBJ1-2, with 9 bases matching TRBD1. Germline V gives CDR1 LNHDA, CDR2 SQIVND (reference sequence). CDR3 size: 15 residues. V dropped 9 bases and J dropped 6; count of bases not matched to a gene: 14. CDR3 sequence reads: CASNTPGQGVDGYTF. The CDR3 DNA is TGTGCCAGCAATACTCCGGGACAGGGTGTTGATGGCTACACCTTC.

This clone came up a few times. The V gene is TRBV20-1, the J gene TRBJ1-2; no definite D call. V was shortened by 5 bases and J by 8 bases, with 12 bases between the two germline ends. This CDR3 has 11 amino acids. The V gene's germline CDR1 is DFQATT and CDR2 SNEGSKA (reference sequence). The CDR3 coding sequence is TGCAGTGCTGGCGACTATGGGGGCTACACCTTC. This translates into CSAGDYGGYTF.

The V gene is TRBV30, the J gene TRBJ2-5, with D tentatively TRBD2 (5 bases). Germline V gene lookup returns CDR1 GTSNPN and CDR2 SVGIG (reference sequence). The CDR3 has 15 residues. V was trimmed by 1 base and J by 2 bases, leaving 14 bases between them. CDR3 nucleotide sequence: TGTGCCTGGAGTGATGCACTAGAGAGACAAGAGACCCAGTACTTC. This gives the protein CAWSDALERQETQYF. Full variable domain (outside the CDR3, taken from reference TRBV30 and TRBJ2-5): SQTIHQWPATLVQPVGSPLSLECTVEGTSNPNLYWYRQAAGRGLQLLFYSVGIGQISSEVPQNLSASRPQDRQFILSSKKLLLSDSGFYLCAWSDALERQETQYFGPGTRLLVL.

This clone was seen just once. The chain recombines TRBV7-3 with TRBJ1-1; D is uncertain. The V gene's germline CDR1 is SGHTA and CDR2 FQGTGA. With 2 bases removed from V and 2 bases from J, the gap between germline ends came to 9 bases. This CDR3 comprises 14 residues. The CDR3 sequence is CASSLSPGNTEAFF. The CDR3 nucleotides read TGTGCCAGCAGCTTATCCCCAGGTAACACTGAAGCTTTCTTT.

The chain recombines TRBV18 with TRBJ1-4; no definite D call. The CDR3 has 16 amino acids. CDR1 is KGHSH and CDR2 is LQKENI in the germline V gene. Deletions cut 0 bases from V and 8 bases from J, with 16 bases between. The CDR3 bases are TGTGCCAGCTCACCACCGGGGTGGGAGGGAGAAGAAAAACTGTTTTTT. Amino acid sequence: CASSPPGWEGEEKLFF.

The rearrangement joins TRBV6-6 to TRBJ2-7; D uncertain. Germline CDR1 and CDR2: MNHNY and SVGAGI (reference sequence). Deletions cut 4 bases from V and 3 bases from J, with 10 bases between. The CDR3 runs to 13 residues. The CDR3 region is CASSSEKFYEQYF. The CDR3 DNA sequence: TGTGCCAGCAGTTCGGAGAAGTTCTACGAGCAGTACTTC.

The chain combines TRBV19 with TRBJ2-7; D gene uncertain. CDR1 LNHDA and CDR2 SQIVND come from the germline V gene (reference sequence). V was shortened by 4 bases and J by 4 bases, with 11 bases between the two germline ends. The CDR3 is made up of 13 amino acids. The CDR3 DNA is TGTGCCAGTAGTACCATCCCCTGGTACGAGCAGTACTTC. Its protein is CASSTIPWYEQYF.

The CDR3 region is CAWGTLAGTEAFF. The CDR3 DNA follows: TGTGCCTGGGGGACCTTAGCTGGCACTGAAGCTTTCTTT. The rearrangement links TRBV30 to TRBJ1-1; D is perhaps TRBD1 (5 bases). CDR1 is GTSNPN, CDR2 SVGIG, per germline (reference sequence). The CDR3 is made up of 13 amino acids. V was pared by 5 bases and J by 4 bases, with 14 bases between.

The CDR3 here is CASSPDRVSTETQYF. CDR3 bases: TGTGCCAGCTCACCTGACAGGGTCAGTACTGAGACCCAGTACTTC. V and J are TRBV18 and TRBJ2-5; 7 bases are shared with TRBD1. In germline, CDR1 is KGHSH, CDR2 LQKENI. The length of the CDR3 is 15 residues. V lost 3 bases, J lost 5 bases, and 9 bases stayed unmatched.

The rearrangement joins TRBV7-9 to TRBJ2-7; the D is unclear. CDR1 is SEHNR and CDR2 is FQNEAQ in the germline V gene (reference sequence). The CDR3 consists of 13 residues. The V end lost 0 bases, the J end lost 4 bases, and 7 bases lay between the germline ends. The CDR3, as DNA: TGTGCCAGCAGCTTAGCGAACGGGTACGAGCAGTACTTC. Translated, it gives CASSLANGYEQYF. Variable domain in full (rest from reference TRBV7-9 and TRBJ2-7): DTGVSQNPRHKITKRGQNVTFRCDPISEHNRLYWYRQTLGQGPEFLTYFQNEAQLEKSRLLSDRFSAERPKGSFSTLEIQRTEQGDSAMYLCASSLANGYEQYFGPGTRLTVT.

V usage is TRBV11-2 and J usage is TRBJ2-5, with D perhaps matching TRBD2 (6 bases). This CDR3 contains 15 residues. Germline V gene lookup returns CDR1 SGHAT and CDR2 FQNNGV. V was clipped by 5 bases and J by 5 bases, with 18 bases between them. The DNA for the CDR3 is TGTGCCAGCAGCGCCTTTAGGCCGGGAGCGGAGACCCAGTACTTC. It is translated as CASSAFRPGAETQYF. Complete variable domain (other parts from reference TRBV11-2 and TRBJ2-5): EAGVAQSPRYKIIEKRQSVAFWCNPISGHATLYWYQQILGQGPKLLIQFQNNGVVDDSQLPKDRFSAERLKGVDSTLKIQPAKLEDSAVYLCASSAFRPGAETQYFGPGTRLLVL.

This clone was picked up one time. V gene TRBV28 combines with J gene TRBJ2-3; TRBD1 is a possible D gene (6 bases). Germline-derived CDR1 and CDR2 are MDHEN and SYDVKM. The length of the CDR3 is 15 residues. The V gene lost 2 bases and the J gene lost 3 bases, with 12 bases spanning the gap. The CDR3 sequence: CASSLNRVETDTQYF. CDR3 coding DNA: TGTGCCAGCAGTTTAAACAGGGTGGAGACAGATACGCAGTATTTT.

CDR3 loop: CASSLALSGGRTDTQYF. CDR3 coding DNA: TGTGCCAGCAGCTTAGCGCTGTCGGGGGGACGCACAGATACGCAGTATTTT. The chain is built from TRBV7-2 and TRBJ2-3; TRBD2 matches at 7 bases. This CDR3 comprises 17 residues. J gave up 1 base and V 0 bases, and 7 bases lay outside the gene matches. CDR1 is SGHTA, CDR2 FQGNSA, per germline.

The CDR3 here is CASSPDRRSPLHF. The CDR3 nucleotides are TGTGCCAGCAGCCCCGACAGGCGCTCACCCCTCCACTTT. The chain combines TRBV27 with TRBJ1-6; TRBD1 is a possible D gene (6 bases). CDR3 length: 13 amino acids. Trimming took off 6 bases at V and 10 bases at J, with 13 bases between the two ends. Germline V gene sequence: CDR1 MNHEY, CDR2 SMNVEV (reference sequence).

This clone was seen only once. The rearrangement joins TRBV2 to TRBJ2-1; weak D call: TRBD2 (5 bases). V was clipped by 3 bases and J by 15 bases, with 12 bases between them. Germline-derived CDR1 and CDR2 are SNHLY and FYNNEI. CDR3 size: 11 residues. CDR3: CASSDTGVAFF. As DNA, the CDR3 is TGTGCCAGCAGTGATACCGGGGTCGCGTTCTTC.